One sample yielded the 15 T cell receptor beta chains listed below, sequenced in a study of blood T cell repertoires in COVID-19. Assay used: immunoSEQ multiplex PCR; TCRdb lists only in-frame clones, some missing. The sample lists some 160,000 clones; about four fifths were seen once. Material: peripheral blood. These receptors all come from a woman of 80 years or more with acute or convalescent COVID-19.

This clone was observed a few times. This chain links TRBV3-1 (or the pseudogene TRBV3-2) with TRBJ1-1, with D perhaps matching TRBD1 (5 bases). The germline CDR1 and CDR2 sequences are LGHDT and YNNKEL (reference sequence). Deletions cut 1 base from V and 7 bases from J, with 13 bases between. The CDR3 runs to 14 residues. CDR3 sequence: CASSQGDRFGEAFF. The CDR3 nucleotides are TGTGCCAGCAGCCAAGGCGACAGATTCGGTGAAGCTTTCTTT.

This clone was found a few times. The V call is TRBV4-1, the J call TRBJ1-5, with 7 bases that match TRBD1. The germline V gene encodes CDR1 MGHRA and CDR2 YSYEKL. The CDR3 is made up of 16 amino acids. The ends lost 5 bases at V and 6 bases at J; junction bases unmatched: 13. For the CDR3, the DNA is TGCGCCAGCAGCGAACGCCGCGCGAGGGGGCCTCAGCCCCAGCATTTT. It codes for CASSERRARGPQPQHF.

This clone was counted only a few times. The V call is TRBV7-2, the J call TRBJ2-7; D is unresolved. There are 13 residues in the CDR3. V was cut by 3 bases and J by 3 bases, with 9 bases left in between. In germline, CDR1 is SGHTA, CDR2 FQGNSA. The CDR3 sequence: CASSFARLYEQYF. The CDR3 DNA is TGTGCCAGCAGCTTCGCCAGGCTCTACGAGCAGTACTTC. Together with reference TRBV7-2 and TRBJ2-7, the CDR3 gives the full variable domain: GAGVSQSPSNKVTEKGKDVELRCDPISGHTALYWYRQSLGQGLEFLIYFQGNSAPDKSGLPSDRFSAERTGGSVSTLTIQRTQQEDSAVYLCASSFARLYEQYFGPGTRLTVT.

V gene TRBV19 combines with J gene TRBJ1-2; 9 bases agree with TRBD1. The junction had 6 bases not matched to a gene; V was cut back by 6 bases and J by 4 bases. CDR1 LNHDA and CDR2 SQIVND come from the germline V gene (reference sequence). This CDR3 spans 14 amino acids. CDR3 loop: CASSPRQGGYGYTF. The CDR3, as DNA: TGTGCCAGTAGCCCGAGACAGGGGGGCTATGGCTACACCTTC.

The chain links TRBV29-1 to TRBJ1-3; 7 bases match TRBD1. V gave up 6 bases and J gave up 4 bases; unmatched junction bases: 6. Germline lookup yields CDR1 SQVTM and CDR2 ANQGSEA. The CDR3 extends over 13 amino acids. CDR3 residues: CSVRQGIGNTIYF. The CDR3 nucleotides are TGCAGCGTAAGACAGGGAATCGGAAACACCATATATTTT.

The chain uses TRBV4-2 and TRBJ1-2; a weak D match, TRBD1 (5 bases). V lost 4 bases to trimming and J lost 2 bases, with 14 bases between them. This CDR3 spans 15 amino acids. The germline V gene has CDR1 LGHNA and CDR2 YNFKEQ. CDR3 sequence: CASSPGTGPNYGYTF. As DNA, the CDR3 is TGTGCCAGCAGCCCCGGCACAGGCCCCAACTATGGCTACACCTTC.

This clone was seen more than once but under ten times. J is TRBJ1-2 and V is TRBV30; TRBD1 matches at 9 bases. The V gene's germline CDR1 is GTSNPN and CDR2 SVGIG (reference sequence). This CDR3 spans 13 amino acids. Trimming took 8 bases from V and 2 from J; bases not matched to a gene: 6. CDR3 sequence reads: CARDRGINYGYTF. For the CDR3, the DNA is TGTGCCCGAGACAGGGGGATAAACTATGGCTACACCTTC.

This clone was detected once. This sequence joins TRBV30 and TRBJ1-2; D call uncertain. The CDR3 sequence is 12 residues long. Per germline, CDR1 GTSNPN and CDR2 SVGIG (reference sequence). V shed 7 bases and J shed 1 base, with 10 bases lying between them. DNA of the CDR3: TGTGCCTTCGTCGGACTTAACTATGGCTACACCTTC. It codes for CAFVGLNYGYTF.

The chain joins TRBV29-1 to TRBJ2-3; perhaps TRBD1 as D (6 bases). V dropped 3 bases and J dropped 4 bases, with 8 bases sitting between them. This CDR3 is 12 amino acids long. Germline CDR1 is SQVTM and CDR2 is ANQGSEA. In DNA, the CDR3 is TGCAGCGTTGACGAGGGGGCAGATACGCAGTATTTT. Translated, it gives CSVDEGADTQYF.

The J gene is TRBJ2-7, the V gene TRBV28; a weak D match, TRBD2 (5 bases). The V end was cut by 3 bases, the J end by 5 bases, with 14 bases between. This CDR3 has 14 amino acids. Germline V gene data show CDR1 as MDHEN and CDR2 as SYDVKM. This chain's CDR3 is CASSFGLSRDEQYF. The CDR3, as DNA: TGTGCCAGCAGTTTCGGGCTCTCGAGGGACGAGCAGTACTTC.

In the case of this clone: The sample holds other DNA sequences that translate to the same CDR3. This chain joins TRBV6-5 and TRBJ2-1; D is possibly TRBD1 (6 bases). The germline gives CDR1 MNHEY, CDR2 SVGAGI. The CDR3 has 13 residues. Deletions cut 7 bases from V and 5 bases from J, with 12 bases between. The CDR3 region is CASNLQGDNEQFF. For the CDR3, the DNA is TGTGCCAGCAACTTACAGGGTGACAATGAGCAGTTCTTC.

The V gene is TRBV14, the J gene TRBJ1-1, with TRBD1 identical over 8 bases. The CDR3 runs to 13 residues. The germline CDR1 and CDR2 sequences are SGHDN and FVKESK. J gave up 4 bases and V 6 bases, and 4 bases lay outside the gene matches. The CDR3 DNA reads as TGTGCCAGCAGTAGACAGGGGAGCACTGAAGCTTTCTTT. This sequence encodes CASSRQGSTEAFF.

This clone was detected only once. V and J are TRBV3-1 (or the pseudogene TRBV3-2) and TRBJ1-2, with 7 bases fitting TRBD1. Germline assignment: CDR1 LGHDT and CDR2 YNNKEL (reference sequence). V shed 4 bases and J 8 bases; nucleotides not matched to a gene: 10. The length of the CDR3 is 14 residues. The CDR3 sequence is CASSLLGQDRGYTF. The CDR3, as DNA: TGTGCCAGCAGCCTCCTCGGACAGGATCGGGGCTACACCTTC.

The rearrangement links TRBV19 to TRBJ2-4; weak D call: TRBD2 (6 bases). The germline V and J ends were trimmed by 5 bases and 6 bases, with 14 bases remaining between them. Germline CDR1 LNHDA, CDR2 SQIVND (reference sequence). CDR3 length equals 14 residues. Here the CDR3 reads CASSLGQGGNIQYF. In nucleotides, the CDR3 is TGTGCCAGTAGTCTAGGGCAGGGAGGAAACATTCAGTACTTC.

CDR3 in DNA: TGTGCCAGCAGCCCCTGGGGTAGCGGGACCGGTGAGCAGTTCTTC. Amino acids: CASSPWGSGTGEQFF. J is TRBJ2-1 and V is TRBV7-3; 8 bases are a match to TRBD2. The CDR3 runs to 15 residues. Germline lookup yields CDR1 SGHTA and CDR2 FQGTGA. With 5 bases clipped from V and 9 bases from J, the junction kept 12 bases outside the gene matches.